A selection of T cell receptor beta chains follows, all from one sample in a study of STAT5B mutations in CD4+ large granular lymphocyte leukemia. Generated by immunoSEQ multiplex PCR, the TCRdb table keeps only in-frame clones and is missing some. This table has approximately 27,000 clones, under 90% appearing once. Sequenced sample: CD4+ T cells from blood buffy coats. All receptors come from a human donor in good health. The CDR3 runs from the conserved cysteine through the conserved F or W. The D gene is left open where the match is weak. Clone size appears in some rows only: once, few, many, or a class for an expanded clone.

TRBD1,TRBV7-9,18,TRBJ2-7,.,TGTGCCAGCAGCTCGGGTGGATCCAAACAGGGGGCGTTCTACGAGCAGTACTTC,CASSSGGSKQGAFYEQYF
TRBD1,TRBV5-1,14,TRBJ1-2,.,TGCGCCAGCAGCTTGGGGGACAGTACCGGTGGCTACACCTTC,CASSLGDSTGGYTF
TRBD2,TRBV9,16,TRBJ2-7,.,TGTGCCAGCAGCGTAGCGGCTAGCGGGAGCTCCTACGAGCAGTACTTC,CASSVAASGSSYEQYF
TRBD1,TRBV7-2,14,TRBJ1-2,.,TGTGCCAGCAGCGCGCGACAGGGGGTCTACGGCTACACCTTC,CASSARQGVYGYTF
.,TRBV19,18,TRBJ1-5,few,TGTGCCAGTAGCAGGTGGACCGGAGGCCGTTATAGCAATCAGCCCCAGCATTTT,CASSRWTGGRYSNQPQHF
TRBD1,TRBV14,17,TRBJ2-5,.,TGTGCCAGCAGCCTGGTTCGTTGGGACAGCTCACAAGAGACCCAGTACTTC,CASSLVRWDSSQETQYF
.,TRBV25-1,12,TRBJ2-1,.,TGTGCCAGCAGTGAGGGACGGGGCGAGCAGTTCTTC,CASSEGRGEQFF
TRBD1,TRBV7-6,16,TRBJ1-3,.,TGTGCCAGCAGCCGCGTATACAGGGGTTCTGGAAACACCATATATTTT,CASSRVYRGSGNTIYF
.,TRBV19,15,TRBJ2-2,.,TGTGCCAGTGGAATTGAACGGCAGGCCACCGGGGAGCTGTTTTTT,CASGIERQATGELFF
.,TRBV19,13,TRBJ1-2,.,TGTGCCAGTAGTATGCCAGCAGACCTCGGCTACACCTTC,CASSMPADLGYTF
.,TRBV5-1,14,TRBJ1-1,.,TGCGCCAGCACTGTTGGGGGGTCGAACACTGAAGCTTTCTTT,CASTVGGSNTEAFF
.,TRBV6-6,16,TRBJ2-2,.,TGTGCCAGCAGTTACTCGGGGGGGCCGAACACCGGGGAGCTGTTTTTT,CASSYSGGPNTGELFF
.,TRBV5-4,14,TRBJ1-4,.,TGTGCCAGCAGCTTAGCAGCAACTAATGAAAAACTGTTTTTT,CASSLAATNEKLFF
.,TRBV11-3,13,TRBJ2-7,.,TGTGCCAGCAGCCTTGGGGGGTCCTACGAGCAGTACTTC,CASSLGGSYEQYF
.,TRBV19,12,TRBJ1-1,few,TGTGCCAGTACCACGTCAGGGACTGAAGCTTTCTTT,CASTTSGTEAFF
.,TRBV10-3,13,TRBJ1-5,.,TGTGCCATCACAGGGGAACTTAATCAGCCCCAGCATTTT,CAITGELNQPQHF
.,TRBV6-1,12,TRBJ2-1,few,TGTGCCACGGATAGTAGCTACAATGAGCAGTTCTTC,CATDSSYNEQFF
.,TRBV11-3,15,TRBJ1-4,.,TGTGCCAGCAGCCCTGGGAGAGGGGGAGGCGAAAAACTGTTTTTT,CASSPGRGGGEKLFF
.,TRBV6-5,11,TRBJ2-7,.,TGTGCCAGCAGTTCAGGGGTCGAGCAGTACTTC,CASSSGVEQYF
TRBD1,TRBV4-2,16,TRBJ1-5,few,TGTGCCAGCAGCCAAGAACCGGACAGGGATAATCAGCCCCAGCATTTT,CASSQEPDRDNQPQHF
.,TRBV27,14,TRBJ2-5,.,TGTGCCAGCAGTTTACGGGACAACCAAGAGACCCAGTACTTC,CASSLRDNQETQYF
TRBD2,TRBV6-1,14,TRBJ2-5,.,TGTGCCAGCAGTGGTCTCGGGAGGGCTAAGACCCAGTACTTC,CASSGLGRAKTQYF
TRBD1,TRBV7-2,13,TRBJ1-2,.,TGTGCCAGCAGCCAGGGGGCTAACTATGGCTACACCTTC,CASSQGANYGYTF
TRBD1,TRBV18,13,TRBJ2-5,.,TGTGCCAGCGGACAGGGTATGAGGGAGACCCAGTACTTC,CASGQGMRETQYF
.,TRBV5-1,16,TRBJ1-3,.,TGCGCCAGCAGAAATGATGCAGGGAGCTCTGGAAACACCATATATTTT,CASRNDAGSSGNTIYF
.,TRBV19,13,TRBJ1-2,.,TGTGCCAGTAGGACCATAGACAGTCAAGGCTACACCTTC,CASRTIDSQGYTF
.,TRBV19,15,TRBJ2-4,.,TGTGCCAGTACCCTGCAGGGGCAGGGGAATGCCATTCAGTACTTC,CASTLQGQGNAIQYF
TRBD2,TRBV9,14,TRBJ2-1,.,TGTGCCAGCAGCGTAGGGACTAGCTTTCGAGAGCAGTTCTTC,CASSVGTSFREQFF
TRBD1,TRBV9,16,TRBJ2-1,.,TGTGCCAGCAGCCCGAGGGACAGGGTCATTTTTCATGAGCAGTTCTTC,CASSPRDRVIFHEQFF
.,TRBV5-1,13,TRBJ2-5,.,TGCGCCAGCAGCGAACTAACCCAAGAGACCCAGTACTTC,CASSELTQETQYF
TRBD1,TRBV7-2,13,TRBJ1-5,few,TGTGCCAGCAGCTGGACAGGGAATCAGCCCCAGCATTTT,CASSWTGNQPQHF
.,TRBV5-1,14,TRBJ1-1,few,TGCGCCAGCAGCCCACTTCCAGGGTTGGCTGAAGCTTTCTTT,CASSPLPGLAEAFF
.,TRBV6-5,15,TRBJ1-3,.,TGTGCCAGCCGACGGGGGCCGGACTCTGGAAACACCATATATTTT,CASRRGPDSGNTIYF
.,TRBV18,14,TRBJ2-7,.,TGTGCCAGCTCACCTCCCGTGAGCTCCTACGAGCAGTACTTC,CASSPPVSSYEQYF
.,TRBV20-1,11,TRBJ2-3,.,TGCAGTGCTATAGGTGCAGATACGCAGTATTTT,CSAIGADTQYF
.,TRBV9,15,TRBJ1-4,.,TGTGCCAGCAGCGTCTGGGTGGACAGTAATGAAAAACTGTTTTTT,CASSVWVDSNEKLFF
.,TRBV29-1,10,TRBJ1-1,few,TGCAGCGTTGAAGGGGAGCGGGCTTTCTTT,CSVEGERAFF
.,TRBV4-1,16,TRBJ1-2,.,TGCGCCAGCAGCCAAGATATGGGAGGGTTGGACTATGGCTACACCTTC,CASSQDMGGLDYGYTF
TRBD1,TRBV6-4,17,TRBJ2-2,.,TGTGCCAGCAGCGAAAGACAGGGCCTACTAAACACCGGGGAGCTGTTTTTT,CASSERQGLLNTGELFF
.,TRBV10-3,14,TRBJ2-3,.,TGTGCCATCAGCCCGGGACTGGGGGAGAATACGCAGTATTTT,CAISPGLGENTQYF
TRBD1,TRBV6-1,16,TRBJ2-2,.,TGTGCCAGCAGTGAACTTAGGGACAGGGCTGCCGGGGAGCTGTTTTTT,CASSELRDRAAGELFF
TRBD1,TRBV28,13,TRBJ1-2,.,TGTGCCAGCAGCCACGACAGGGACTATGGCTACACCTTC,CASSHDRDYGYTF
TRBD2,TRBV9,17,TRBJ2-2,.,TGTGCCAGCAGCGTAGCTGGGGCGGGAGGGCACACCGGGGAGCTGTTTTTT,CASSVAGAGGHTGELFF
TRBD2,TRBV19,20,TRBJ2-2,once,TGTGCCAGTAGTACTAAGAAGACTAGCGGGGTCGTAAGGAACACCGGGGAGCTGTTTTTT,CASSTKKTSGVVRNTGELFF
TRBD1,TRBV19,15,TRBJ1-5,.,TGTGCCAGTAGTCACCCAGGACAGGGTGATCAGCCCCAGCATTTT,CASSHPGQGDQPQHF
.,TRBV7-2,15,TRBJ1-4,.,TGTGCCAGCGGTCCGATTTCTTCCAGGGCCGAAAAACTGTTTTTT,CASGPISSRAEKLFF
.,TRBV28,13,TRBJ1-5,.,TGTGCCAGCAGCGACGGGACTTATCAGCCCCAGCATTTT,CASSDGTYQPQHF